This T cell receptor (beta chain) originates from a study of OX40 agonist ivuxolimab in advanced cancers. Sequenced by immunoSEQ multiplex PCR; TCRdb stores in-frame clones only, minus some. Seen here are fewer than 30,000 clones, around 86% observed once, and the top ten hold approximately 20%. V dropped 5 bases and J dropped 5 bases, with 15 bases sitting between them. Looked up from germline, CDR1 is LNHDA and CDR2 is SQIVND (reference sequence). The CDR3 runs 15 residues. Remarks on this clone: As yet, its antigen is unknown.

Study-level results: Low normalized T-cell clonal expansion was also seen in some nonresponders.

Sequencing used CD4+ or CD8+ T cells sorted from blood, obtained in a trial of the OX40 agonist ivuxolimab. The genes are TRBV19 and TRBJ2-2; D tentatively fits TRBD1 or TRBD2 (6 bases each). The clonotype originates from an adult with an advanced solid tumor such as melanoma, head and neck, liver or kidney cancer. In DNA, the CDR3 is TGTGCCAGTAGTGCCCGACTAGGACAGACCGGGGAGCTGTTTTTT. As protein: CASSARLGQTGELFF.